One sample yielded the 9 T cell receptor beta chains listed below, sequenced in a study of blood T cell repertoires in COVID-19. Here immunoSEQ multiplex PCR was the method, and the copy in TCRdb shows in-frame clones only, minus some. The sample shows 120,000 to 150,000 clones, approximately 88% of them seen only once. Specimen: peripheral blood. The receptors were sampled from a woman aged 45-59 years with acute or convalescent COVID-19.

CDR3 region: CASSPGLAPTGELFF. The CDR3 nucleotides read TGTGCCAGTAGTCCGGGACTTGCCCCCACCGGGGAGCTGTTTTTT. This rearrangement joins TRBV19 to TRBJ2-2, with D tentatively TRBD2 (6 bases). The germline V gene has CDR1 LNHDA and CDR2 SQIVND (reference sequence). The CDR3 loop spans 15 amino acids. Trimming took off 5 bases at V and 4 bases at J, with 14 bases between the two ends.

The table lists this clone with a few counts. The J gene is TRBJ1-3, the V gene TRBV3-1 (or the pseudogene TRBV3-2); D is unresolved. Trimming pared 0 bases from V and 0 bases from J, leaving 6 bases between. The germline CDR1 and CDR2 sequences are LGHDT and YNNKEL (reference sequence). The CDR3 spans 15 residues. The chain's CDR3 is CASSQDVLSGNTIYF. The CDR3, as DNA: TGTGCCAGCAGCCAAGATGTCCTCTCTGGAAACACCATATATTTT.

This chain uses TRBV7-8 with TRBJ1-6; no clear D. The CDR3 spans 14 residues. Germline-derived CDR1 and CDR2 are SGHVS and FQNEAQ. V lost 3 bases and J lost 3, with 6 bases in between. CDR3 region: CASSFRDYNSPLHF. In nucleotides, the CDR3 is TGTGCCAGCAGCTTCCGGGACTATAATTCACCCCTCCACTTT.

The chain employs TRBV3-1 (or the pseudogene TRBV3-2) and TRBJ2-3, with 11 nucleotides matching TRBD2. Per germline, CDR1 LGHDT and CDR2 YNNKEL (reference sequence). The CDR3 totals 16 residues. Unmatched junction bases numbered 6, after V lost 4 bases and J lost 3 bases. Here the CDR3 reads CASSLTLAGGTDTQYF. The CDR3 DNA is TGTGCCAGCAGCCTCACCCTAGCGGGAGGAACAGATACGCAGTATTTT.

The J gene is TRBJ1-3, the V gene TRBV28; the D gene is possibly TRBD1 (6 bases). Germline lookup yields CDR1 MDHEN and CDR2 SYDVKM. This CDR3 is 16 amino acids long. Trimming left V 3 bases short and J 2 bases short, with 14 bases between. The CDR3 region is CASSFTGTLAGNTIYF. CDR3 nucleotides: TGTGCCAGCAGTTTTACAGGGACCCTCGCTGGAAACACCATATATTTT.

V gene TRBV19 combines with J gene TRBJ1-1; no firm D call. The germline V gene has CDR1 LNHDA and CDR2 SQIVND (reference sequence). This CDR3 is built from 14 residues. Trimming removed 2 bases from V and 1 base from J, with 8 bases in between. CDR3: CASSIWRENTEAFF. The DNA for the CDR3 is TGTGCCAGTAGTATATGGCGGGAGAACACTGAAGCTTTCTTT.

The J gene is TRBJ1-2, the V gene TRBV21-1; the DNA was not used to check the table's D call, TRBD1. TRBV21-1 counts as a pseudogene. This CDR3 region has 11 residues. CDR3 sequence: CASRQGHGYTF. The CDR3 nucleotides are TGTGCCAGCAGACAGGGCCATGGCTACACCTTC.

The rearrangement joins TRBV18 to TRBJ2-1; D uncertain. From germline, CDR1 is KGHSH and CDR2 LQKENI. V was shortened by 2 bases and J by 5 bases, with 7 bases between the two germline ends. The CDR3 is 13 residues long. CDR3 residues: CASSPVNNNEQFF. The CDR3 bases are TGTGCCAGCTCACCAGTGAACAACAATGAGCAGTTCTTC.

V gene TRBV24-1 combines with J gene TRBJ2-7; TRBD2 matches at 11 bases. The germline gives CDR1 KGHDR, CDR2 SFDVKD. The trim removed 2 bases at V and 0 bases at J, leaving 5 bases unmatched. The CDR3 totals 17 residues. CDR3 residues: CATSDSGTSGSSYEQYF. Here the CDR3 DNA reads TGTGCCACCAGTGATTCAGGGACTAGCGGAAGCTCCTACGAGCAGTACTTC.